The entry below gives a single T cell receptor (beta chain) sequence along with its context. The antigen is not known. This sample stems from a study of beta chain features in type 1 diabetes. General study points: The study found moderately but significantly shorter TCRB CDR3s in all four CD4+ subsets of Type 1 diabetes patients.

CDR1 and CDR2 (germline): MNHNS, SASEGT. After removal of 6 bases from V and 7 bases from J, the junction contained 8 bases not matched to a gene. The CDR3 contains 14 residues. Expressed TCRB transcripts were sequenced, since all the RNA that had been isolated was reverse transcribed. TCRdb's table, derived via immunoSEQ multiplex PCR, lists solely in-frame clones and lacks some. The sample consists of 150,000 to 180,000 clones, 10% of them appearing once. V is TRBV6-1 and J is TRBJ1-5, with 8 nucleotides matching TRBD1. The specimen sequenced was central memory CD4+ T cells from blood. This TCR was sampled from a young man with type 1 diabetes. CDR3 residues: CASSPGQEAQPQHF. The CDR3 nucleotides read TGTGCCAGCAGCCCGGGACAGGAGGCACAGCCCCAGCATTTT.